The following is a TCR beta chain sequence with its context. Patients picked for sequencing had shown CD8+CD57+ cell expansion detected by flow cytometry. This record belongs to a study of CD8+CD57+ T cells in acquired aplastic anemia. Profiles of TCR beta VDJ and CDR3 were generated from a genomic DNA template. TCRdb independently ran MiXCR on the reads; one entry per CDR3 protein. The table records 150,000 to 160,000 distinct CDR3 sequences, approximately 52% of them present only once. Trimming took off 6 bases at V and 1 base at J, with 9 bases between the two ends. This CDR3 has 13 residues. Germline V gene data show CDR1 as WSHSY and CDR2 as SAAADI.

Source material: sorted CD4+, CD8+, or CD8+CD57+ T cells (not recorded which) from PBMCs. The chain links TRBV10-2 to TRBJ2-5; no clear D. The TCR was taken from a human donor with aplastic anemia. As DNA, the CDR3 is TGCGCCAGCAGGAAGTTAGCCCAAGAGACCCAGTACTTC. This codes for CASRKLAQETQYF.